This is a list of T cell receptor beta chains from one sample in a study of CD8+ T cells in alopecia areata. The repertoire was sequenced with immunoSEQ multiplex PCR; TCRdb's copy has only in-frame clones and lacks some. The data hold roughly 180,000 clones, with around 51% observed a single time. The sample was CD8+ T cells sorted from blood, taken at roughly week 52, from a patient treated with tofacitinib. The receptors were gathered from a human donor with alopecia areata. Each CDR3 is given with its conserved first and last residue. Fields, in order: J gene, V gene, CDR3 protein.

TRBJ2-1 | TRBV19 | CASSIAQLRQQFF
TRBJ2-1 | TRBV7-9 | CASSSTSGGYNEQFF
TRBJ2-2 | TRBV4-1 | CASSQAVRNTGELFF
TRBJ1-5 | TRBV10-3 | CAISEFGGNSNQPQHF
TRBJ1-2 | TRBV7-9 | CASSLEAWGAFYGYTF
TRBJ2-7 | TRBV14 | CASSQAAYHYEQYF
TRBJ2-6 | TRBV6-5 | CASSYGAFGANVLTF
TRBJ2-2 | TRBV7-6 | CASTTYNHRYGELFF
TRBJ1-1 | TRBV6-6 | CASSPGGLNTEAFF
TRBJ2-5 | TRBV19 | CASSPGVLQETQYF
TRBJ1-1 | TRBV6-5 | CASSYGETEAFF
TRBJ1-1 | TRBV30 | CAWSETDNTEAFF
TRBJ2-7 | TRBV29-1 | CSAKLPGPLGGEQYF
TRBJ1-2 | TRBV4-1 | CASSSSGAGHGYTF
TRBJ2-1 | TRBV11-2 | CASSLVGGNEQFF
TRBJ2-4 | TRBV5-6 | CASSLASGGNIQYF
TRBJ1-2 | TRBV9 | CASSASPYPGQGTGGYTF
TRBJ2-1 | TRBV11-2 | CASSLLRGGYNEQFF
TRBJ1-4 | TRBV27 | CASSLYRGSNEKLFF
TRBJ2-5 | TRBV4-1 | CASSPHRTSGGPVEPQYF
TRBJ2-4 | TRBV7-2 | CASSLGTGARMSIQYF
TRBJ2-7 | TRBV4-1 | CASSHLWTGTYEQYF
TRBJ2-3 | TRBV18 | CASHRDRATDTQYF
TRBJ1-6 | TRBV15 | CATSRGRGRINSPLHF
TRBJ2-5 | TRBV4-3 | CASSQEGGRETQYF
TRBJ2-7 | TRBV15 | CATSRDFDTVTYEQYF
TRBJ2-6 | TRBV30 | CAWSLGTSGANVLTF
TRBJ2-5 | TRBV6-1 | CASSEVWQQQETQYF